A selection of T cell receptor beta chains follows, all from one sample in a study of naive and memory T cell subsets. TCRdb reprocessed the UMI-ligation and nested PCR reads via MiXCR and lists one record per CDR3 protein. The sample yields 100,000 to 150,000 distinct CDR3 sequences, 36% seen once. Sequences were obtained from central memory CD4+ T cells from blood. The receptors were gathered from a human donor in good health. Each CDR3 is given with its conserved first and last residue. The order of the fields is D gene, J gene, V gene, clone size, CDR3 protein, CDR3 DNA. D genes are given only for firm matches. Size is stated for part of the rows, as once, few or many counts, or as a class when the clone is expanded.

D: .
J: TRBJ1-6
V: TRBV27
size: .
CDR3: CASRRTDYNSPLHF
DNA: TGTGCCAGCAGACGGACCGATTATAATTCACCCCTCCACTTT

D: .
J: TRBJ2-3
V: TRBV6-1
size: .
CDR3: CASTVTDTQYF
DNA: TGTGCCAGCACGGTCACAGATACGCAGTATTTT

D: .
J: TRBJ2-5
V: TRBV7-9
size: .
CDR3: CASSPPSGETQYF
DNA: TGTGCCAGCAGCCCCCCCTCGGGGGAGACCCAGTACTTC

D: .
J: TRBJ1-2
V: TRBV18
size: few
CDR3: CASSPGRRMSDGYTF
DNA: TGTGCCAGCTCACCGGGACGGAGGATGAGTGATGGCTACACCTTC

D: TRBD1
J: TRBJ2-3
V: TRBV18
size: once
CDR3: CASRQGSDTQYF
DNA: TGTGCCAGCAGACAGGGATCGGATACGCAGTATTTT

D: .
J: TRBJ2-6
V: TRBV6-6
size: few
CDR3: CASRVQAGANVLTF
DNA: TGTGCCAGCAGAGTTCAGGCTGGGGCCAACGTCCTGACTTTC

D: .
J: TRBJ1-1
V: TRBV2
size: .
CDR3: CASEGYGTEAFF
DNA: TGTGCCAGCGAGGGGTATGGCACTGAAGCTTTCTTT

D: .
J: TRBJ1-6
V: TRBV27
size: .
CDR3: CASSLERRGNSPLHF
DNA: TGTGCCAGCAGTTTAGAGCGCAGGGGAAATTCACCCCTCCACTTT

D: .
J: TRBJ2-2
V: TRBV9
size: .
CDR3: CASTPRALTGELFF
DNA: TGTGCCAGCACCCCGCGAGCTCTAACCGGGGAGCTGTTTTTT

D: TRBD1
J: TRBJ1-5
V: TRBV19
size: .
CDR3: CASSPGTGGDQPQHF
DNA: TGTGCCAGTAGTCCCGGGACAGGGGGCGATCAGCCCCAGCATTTT

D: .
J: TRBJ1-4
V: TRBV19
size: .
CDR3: CASSTEGHFRGAEKLFF
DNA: TGTGCCAGTAGCACCGAAGGACATTTCCGGGGGGCTGAAAAACTGTTTTTT

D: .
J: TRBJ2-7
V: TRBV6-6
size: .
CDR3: CASSQFQGPYEQYF
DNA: TGTGCCAGCAGTCAATTCCAGGGCCCGTACGAGCAGTACTTC

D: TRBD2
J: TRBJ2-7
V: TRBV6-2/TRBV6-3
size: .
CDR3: CASSYVGGRAPEQYF
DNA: TGTGCCAGCAGTTATGTCGGCGGGAGGGCCCCCGAGCAGTACTTC

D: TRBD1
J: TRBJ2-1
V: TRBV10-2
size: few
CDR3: CASSGELTGSRNEQFF
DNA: TGCGCCAGCAGCGGGGAGCTGACAGGGTCCCGTAATGAGCAGTTCTTC

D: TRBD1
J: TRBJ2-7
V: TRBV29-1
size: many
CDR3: CSVEGWTGDPYEQYF
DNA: TGCAGCGTTGAAGGATGGACAGGGGACCCTTACGAGCAGTACTTC

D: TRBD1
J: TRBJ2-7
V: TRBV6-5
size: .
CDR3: CASRPRTGGSYEQYF
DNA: TGTGCCAGCAGACCGAGGACAGGGGGCTCCTACGAGCAGTACTTC

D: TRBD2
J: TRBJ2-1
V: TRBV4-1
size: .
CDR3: CASSQFLAGPYNEQFF
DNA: TGCGCCAGCAGCCAATTCTTAGCGGGGCCCTACAATGAGCAGTTCTTC

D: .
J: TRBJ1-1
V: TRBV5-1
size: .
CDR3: CASSPHTVNTEAFF
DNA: TGCGCCAGCAGCCCCCACACAGTGAACACTGAAGCTTTCTTT

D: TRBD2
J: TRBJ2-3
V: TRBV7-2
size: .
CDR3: CASSRSGRMADTQYF
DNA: TGTGCCAGCAGCCGTAGCGGGAGGATGGCAGATACGCAGTATTTT

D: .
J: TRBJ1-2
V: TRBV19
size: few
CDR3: CASSDRLYGYTF
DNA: TGTGCCAGTAGTGACAGGCTCTATGGCTACACCTTC

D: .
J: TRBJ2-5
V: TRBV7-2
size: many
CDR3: CASSLFGQETQYF
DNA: TGTGCCAGCAGCTTATTCGGTCAAGAGACCCAGTACTTC

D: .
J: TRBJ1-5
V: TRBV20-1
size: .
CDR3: CSVQEDRNQPQHF
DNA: TGCAGTGTACAGGAGGATCGCAATCAGCCCCAGCATTTT

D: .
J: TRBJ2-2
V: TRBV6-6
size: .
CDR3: CASSYSNAVANTGELFF
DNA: TGTGCCAGCAGTTACTCGAATGCAGTCGCGAACACCGGGGAGCTGTTTTTT

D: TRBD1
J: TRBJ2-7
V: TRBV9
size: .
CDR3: CASSPRDRGQQEQYF
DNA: TGTGCCAGCAGCCCTCGGGACAGGGGGCAGCAAGAGCAGTACTTC

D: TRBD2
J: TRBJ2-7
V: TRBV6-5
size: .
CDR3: CASTRTSGIISGEQYF
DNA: TGTGCCAGCACCAGGACTAGCGGGATTATTTCGGGCGAGCAGTACTTC

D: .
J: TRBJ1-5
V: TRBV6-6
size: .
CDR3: CASTKGPVGDQPQHF
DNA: TGTGCCAGCACCAAAGGGCCCGTCGGAGATCAGCCCCAGCATTTT

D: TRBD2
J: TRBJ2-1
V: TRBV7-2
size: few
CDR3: CASSLGSAGGQSGEQFF
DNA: TGTGCCAGCAGCTTAGGATCTGCGGGAGGGCAAAGTGGTGAGCAGTTCTTC

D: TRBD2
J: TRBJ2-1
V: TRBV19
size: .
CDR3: CASSPSLVSGPDNEQFF
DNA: TGTGCCAGTAGTCCCTCCCTGGTTAGCGGGCCAGACAATGAGCAGTTCTTC

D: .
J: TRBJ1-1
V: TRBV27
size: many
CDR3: CASSSGRLNTEAFF
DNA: TGTGCCAGCAGTTCGGGACGGCTGAACACTGAAGCTTTCTTT

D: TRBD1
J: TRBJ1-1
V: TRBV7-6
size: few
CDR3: CASSSTIDRATEAFF
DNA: TGTGCCAGCAGCTCGACTATAGACAGGGCCACTGAAGCTTTCTTT

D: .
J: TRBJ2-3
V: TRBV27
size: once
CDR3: CASSQGYRATDTQYF
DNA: TGTGCCAGCAGCCAGGGATACAGGGCGACAGATACGCAGTATTTT

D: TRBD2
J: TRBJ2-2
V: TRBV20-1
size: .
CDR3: CSARAGGRTGELFF
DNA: TGCAGTGCTAGAGCGGGAGGACGCACCGGGGAGCTGTTTTTT

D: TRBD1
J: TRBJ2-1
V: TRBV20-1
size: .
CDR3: CSAITGQGAIYNEQFF
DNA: TGCAGTGCTATCACCGGACAGGGGGCTATCTACAATGAGCAGTTCTTC

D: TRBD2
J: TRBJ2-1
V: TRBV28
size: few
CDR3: CASSFMSSGSRHEQFF
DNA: TGTGCCAGCAGTTTTATGTCTAGCGGGAGCAGGCATGAGCAGTTCTTC

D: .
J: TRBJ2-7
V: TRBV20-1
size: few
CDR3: CSARSYGAEQYF
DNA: TGCAGTGCTAGAAGTTATGGTGCCGAGCAGTACTTC

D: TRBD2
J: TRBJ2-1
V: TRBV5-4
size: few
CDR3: CASSLDSGSNNEQFF
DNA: TGTGCCAGCAGCTTGGATAGCGGGAGCAACAATGAGCAGTTCTTC